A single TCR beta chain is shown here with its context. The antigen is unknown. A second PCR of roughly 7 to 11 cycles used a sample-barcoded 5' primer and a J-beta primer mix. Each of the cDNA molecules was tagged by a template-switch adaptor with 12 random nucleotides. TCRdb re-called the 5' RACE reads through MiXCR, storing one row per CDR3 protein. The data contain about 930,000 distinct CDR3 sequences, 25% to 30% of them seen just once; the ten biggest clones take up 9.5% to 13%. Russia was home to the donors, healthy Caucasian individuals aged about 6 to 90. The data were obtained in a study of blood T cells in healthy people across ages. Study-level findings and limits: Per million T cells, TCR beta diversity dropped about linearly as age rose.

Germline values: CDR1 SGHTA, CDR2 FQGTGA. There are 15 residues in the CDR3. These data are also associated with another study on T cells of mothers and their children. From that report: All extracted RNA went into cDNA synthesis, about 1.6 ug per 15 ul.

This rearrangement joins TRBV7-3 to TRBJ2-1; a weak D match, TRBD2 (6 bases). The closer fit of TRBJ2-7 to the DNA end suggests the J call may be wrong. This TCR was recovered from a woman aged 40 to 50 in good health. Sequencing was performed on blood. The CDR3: CASSFQLAGYNEQYF. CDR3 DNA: TGTGCCAGCAGCTTCCAACTAGCCGGTTACAATGAGCAGTACTTC.